This T cell receptor beta chain came from a study of CD8 T cells in ankylosing spondylitis. Study-level results: Researchers reportedly found disease-linked clones significantly enriched in matched ankylosing spondylitis synovial fluid. A motif in TCR beta, a set of eight highly homologous variants, appeared characteristic of ankylosing spondylitis blood. Disease-associated clonotypes exhibited CD8+ identity and were relatively infrequent in peripheral blood. In reactive arthritis synovial fluid and blood, some motif variants had been reported before.

Many counts were recorded for this clonotype. Its antigen is still unknown. TCRdb processed the 5' RACE reads anew with MiXCR; each CDR3 protein has one entry. The sample yields under 300,000 distinct CDR3 sequences, 8% to 9.5% seen once. In germline, CDR1 is SEHNR, CDR2 FQNEAQ (reference sequence). The V end was cut by 1 base, the J end by 6 bases, with 13 bases between. The CDR3 loop spans 15 amino acids. This sequence was found in a male donor with ankylosing spondylitis or in good health (not recorded which). The chain is built from TRBV7-9 and TRBJ2-1; D is perhaps TRBD1 (5 bases). Sequenced: blood, either unsorted or a sorted T cell fraction (not recorded which). The CDR3 bases are TGTGCCAGCAGCTTAGGGGGCCAACCCGGCAATGAGCAGTTCTTC. Its translation is CASSLGGQPGNEQFF. The variable domain in full, with the rest retrieved from reference TRBV7-9 and TRBJ2-1, is DTGVSQNPRHKITKRGQNVTFRCDPISEHNRLYWYRQTLGQGPEFLTYFQNEAQLEKSRLLSDRFSAERPKGSFSTLEIQRTEQGDSAMYLCASSLGGQPGNEQFFGPGTRLTVL.